Listed here are 10 T cell receptor beta chains from one sample, sequenced in a study of T cells in Graves' hyperthyroidism and ophthalmopathy. TCR beta CDR3 region amplification was performed from RNA transcripts. The study used the HTBI primer set for a first-round RT-PCR of the TCR CDR3. TCRdb re-called the multiplex PCR reads through MiXCR, storing one row per CDR3 protein. Here the sample spans hundreds of thousands of distinct CDR3 sequences, under 25% being singletons. Sequencing was carried out using blood. All receptors derive from a woman in her 70s with Graves' ophthalmopathy.

This clonotype was observed at least ten times. CDR3 coding DNA: TGTGCCAGCAGCCAATCCGCTAGCGGAAACTACGAGCAGTACTTC. It codes for CASSQSASGNYEQYF. The rearrangement links TRBV4-2 to TRBJ2-7; 7 bases match TRBD2. The CDR3 length is 15 residues. Trimming at V came to 2 bases and at J to 3 bases, leaving 7 bases not matched to a gene. Looked up from germline, CDR1 is LGHNA and CDR2 is YNFKEQ.

This clonotype was observed many times. CDR3 residues: CASSVSGSTDTQYF. DNA of the CDR3: TGTGCCAGCAGTGTTAGCGGGAGCACAGATACGCAGTATTTT. V usage is TRBV2 and J usage is TRBJ2-3; 7 nucleotides line up with TRBD2. Per the germline V gene, CDR1 is SNHLY and CDR2 is FYNNEI. The trim removed 4 bases at V and 0 bases at J, leaving 1 base unmatched. The CDR3 length is 14 residues. The variable domain in full, with the rest retrieved from reference TRBV2 and TRBJ2-3, is EPEVTQTPSHQVTQMGQEVILRCVPISNHLYFYWYRQILGQKVEFLVSFYNNEISEKSEIFDDQFSVERPDGSNFTLKIRSTKLEDSAMYFCASSVSGSTDTQYFGPGTRLTVL.

This clonotype has a handful of counts. The rearrangement links TRBV18 to TRBJ2-1, with D possibly matching TRBD2 (6 bases). This CDR3 spans 14 amino acids. The V gene lost 1 base and the J gene lost 9 bases, with 13 bases spanning the gap. The germline CDR1 and CDR2 sequences are KGHSH and LQKENI. The CDR3 coding sequence is TGTGCCAGCTCACCACAGGTATTCGGGGGTGAGCAGTTCTTC. Protein sequence: CASSPQVFGGEQFF. The full variable domain, rest sourced from reference TRBV18 and TRBJ2-1, is NAGVMQNPRHLVRRRGQEARLRCSPMKGHSHVYWYRQLPEEGLKFMVYLQKENIIDESGMPKERFSAEFPKEGPSILRIQQVVRGDSAAYFCASSPQVFGGEQFFGPGTRLTVL.

This clonotype has only a few counts. CDR3 sequence: CASSYGRGPDQPQHF. CDR3 sequence (DNA): TGTGCCAGCAGTTACGGCAGGGGGCCAGATCAGCCCCAGCATTTT. J is TRBJ1-5 and V is TRBV6-5, with 8 bases matching TRBD1. CDR3 size: 15 residues. The V and J ends lost 2 bases and 5 bases, in that order; junction bases with no gene match: 5. In germline, CDR1 is MNHEY, CDR2 SVGAGI.

The sample holds many counts of this clonotype. The chain links TRBV20-1 to TRBJ2-1, with 9 bases aligning to TRBD2. V gave up 3 bases and J gave up 7 bases; unmatched junction bases: 13. This CDR3 is built from 16 residues. From germline, CDR1 is DFQATT and CDR2 SNEGSKA (reference sequence). The CDR3 DNA reads as TGCAGTGCTAGTAAGCTAGCGGGAAGTCAGGGGAATGAGCAGTTCTTC. This encodes CSASKLAGSQGNEQFF.

The chain links TRBV9 to TRBJ2-3; D perhaps matches TRBD2 (6 bases). V lost 3 bases and J 6 bases, leaving 11 bases between the germline ends. This CDR3 is built from 13 residues. Per the germline V gene, CDR1 is SGDLS and CDR2 is YYNGEE. CDR3 nucleotides: TGTGCCAGCAGCGCGGGAGACGGGGATACGCAGTATTTT. Protein: CASSAGDGDTQYF.

As regards this clonotype: This may come from a read error, since a much larger clone is one base off. The chain carries TRBV6-1 and TRBJ1-1; D gene unclear. The CDR3 sequence is 15 residues long. The ends were cut back, 4 bases at V and 1 base at J, with 13 bases in the middle. Germline CDR1 reads MNHNS; CDR2 reads SASEGT. CDR3: CASSGRWVGNTEAFF. The CDR3 region has the DNA TGTGCCAGCAGTGGAAGGTGGGTAGGGAACACTGAAGCTTTCTTT.

This clonotype was seen repeatedly, ten times or more. The V gene is TRBV12-3 or TRBV12-4, the J gene TRBJ1-6; D is ambiguous. V was shortened by 4 bases and J by 0 bases, with 10 bases between the two germline ends. CDR3 length: 16 amino acids. The CDR3 here is CASSSAVSSYNSPLHF. The CDR3 bases are TGTGCCAGCAGTTCCGCGGTTAGCTCCTATAATTCACCCCTCCACTTT.

This clonotype has only a few counts. The V gene is TRBV7-9, the J gene TRBJ1-2; possible D gene TRBD1, 6 bases. Germline V CDR1 and CDR2: SEHNR, FQNEAQ (reference sequence). The CDR3 runs 14 residues. V dropped 6 bases and J dropped 6 bases, with 17 bases sitting between them. The CDR3 DNA sequence: TGTGCCAGCAGTAGCAGCTGGGGGGCTGATGGCTACACCTTC. Its protein is CASSSSWGADGYTF.

There are a few counts of this clonotype. The CDR3 protein is CASSYSGQGRQFF. The CDR3 DNA reads TGTGCCAGCAGTTACTCAGGACAGGGTCGTCAGTTCTTC. The chain has TRBV6-5 and TRBJ2-1; 8 nucleotides line up with TRBD1. CDR1 MNHEY and CDR2 SVGAGI come from the germline V gene. The CDR3 has 13 residues. V was pared by 0 bases and J by 13 bases, with 5 bases of the junction left unmatched.